A single sample gave rise to the 29 T cell receptor beta chains below, sequenced in a study of T cells expressing NK-cell markers. TCRdb reprocessed the 5' RACE reads, with one entry per CDR3 protein and no DNA. This sample contains about 260,000 distinct CDR3 sequences. The sequenced material came from blood T cells: a sorted CD56 or NKG2C T cell subset, CD4+ or CD8+ T cells, or bulk PBMC T cells (not recorded which). The receptors stem from a man aged 18 to 35 in good health.

The V gene is TRBV12-3 or TRBV12-4, the J gene TRBJ2-7. The CDR3 extends over 14 amino acids. This chain's CDR3 is CASSPDPSSYEQYF.

The chain links TRBV12-3 or TRBV12-4 to TRBJ1-5; TCRdb reports TRBD1, a call that lacks DNA to check it against. This CDR3 has 14 amino acids. CDR3 residues: CASSLNRAYQPQHF.

The V call is TRBV18, the J call TRBJ2-2; no DNA is available, so the TRBD1 call from TCRdb remains unchecked. CDR3 length equals 17 residues. Germline CDR1 is KGHSH and CDR2 is LQKENI. CDR3: CASSQRTGRSNTGELFF.

V gene TRBV5-4 combines with J gene TRBJ2-1; lacking DNA, the TRBD1 call made by TCRdb goes unchecked. Germline V gives CDR1 SGHNT, CDR2 YYREEE (reference sequence). There are 15 residues in the CDR3. CDR3 in amino acids: CASSLPGPNANEQFF.

The chain is built from TRBV5-5 and TRBJ1-5; absent DNA, TCRdb's TRBD1 call cannot be checked. Looked up from germline, CDR1 is SGHKS and CDR2 is YYEKEE (reference sequence). This CDR3 has 16 residues. The CDR3 sequence: CASAGGWMGSNQPQHF.

The gene calls are TRBV5-6 and TRBJ2-6. The germline V gene has CDR1 SGHDT and CDR2 YYEEEE. The CDR3 has 15 residues. CDR3 amino acids: CASSLPSSGANVLTF.

The V and J genes are TRBV11-2 and TRBJ2-7. The CDR3 has 15 residues. Germline CDR1 and CDR2: SGHAT and FQNNGV. This CDR3 reads CASSLDRPGRHEQYF.

This chain uses TRBV12-3 or TRBV12-4 with TRBJ2-1; TCRdb gives TRBD1 as the D gene, but with no DNA this cannot be confirmed. There are 14 residues in the CDR3. The CDR3 sequence: CASSGMGVRNEQFF.

This chain uses TRBV4-2 with TRBJ1-6; TCRdb picks TRBD1, but there is no DNA to check that call. CDR3 size: 16 residues. The germline V gene has CDR1 LGHNA and CDR2 YNFKEQ. CDR3 region: CASSQDPDRAASPLHF.

This sequence joins TRBV7-8 and TRBJ2-7; TCRdb's D call, TRBD1, is unchecked because there is no DNA. Germline V gene data show CDR1 as SGHVS and CDR2 as FQNEAQ. CDR3 length: 13 residues. The CDR3 loop is CASSLAGIHEQYF. Combining the CDR3 with reference TRBV7-8 and TRBJ2-7 gives the whole variable domain GAGVSQSPRYKVAKRGQDVALRCDPISGHVSLFWYQQALGQGPEFLTYFQNEAQLDKSGLPSDRFFAERPEGSVSTLKIQRTQQEDSAVYLCASSLAGIHEQYFGPGTRLTVT.

The chain joins TRBV12-3 or TRBV12-4 to TRBJ2-4; the D call from TCRdb, TRBD1, cannot be confirmed without DNA. This CDR3 spans 14 amino acids. The CDR3 here is CASSLAGQGPIQYF.

V and J are TRBV7-9 and TRBJ2-1; TCRdb names TRBD1, which stays unverified in the absence of DNA. CDR3 length: 17 residues. Germline CDR1 SEHNR, CDR2 FQNEAQ (reference sequence). The CDR3 sequence: CASSLAGGTYSYNEQFF.

This chain links TRBV29-1 with TRBJ2-3; TCRdb's D call, TRBD2, is unchecked because there is no DNA. Germline CDR1 is SQVTM and CDR2 is ANQGSEA. The CDR3 extends over 14 amino acids. The CDR3 protein is CSGGTNKFTDTQYF.

The V call is TRBV19, the J call TRBJ2-7; TCRdb proposes TRBD1, but this gene call is untestable without DNA. Looked up from germline, CDR1 is LNHDA and CDR2 is SQIVND (reference sequence). This CDR3 comprises 17 residues. CDR3 amino acids: CASSIRPGQGNSYEQYF.

This chain joins TRBV7-6 and TRBJ1-1; TCRdb gives TRBD1 as the D gene, but with no DNA this cannot be confirmed. The germline V gene encodes CDR1 SGHVS and CDR2 FNYEAQ. The CDR3 sequence is 15 residues long. This CDR3 reads CASSRNRQGGTEAFF.

The rearrangement joins TRBV12-3 or TRBV12-4 to TRBJ1-1; as DNA is missing, the TRBD1 call by TCRdb cannot be tested. The CDR3 is 13 amino acids. The chain's CDR3 is CASSLAAGQEAFF.

This chain links TRBV4-3 with TRBJ2-7; the TCRdb D gene call, TRBD1, has no DNA to confirm it. CDR1 and CDR2 (germline): LGHNA, YSLEER. The CDR3 sequence is 14 residues long. The chain's CDR3 is CASSQGTRAYEQYF.

The chain has TRBV24-1 and TRBJ2-2; the TRBD2 assignment by TCRdb is unverifiable without DNA. The germline V gene has CDR1 KGHDR and CDR2 SFDVKD. This CDR3 is 19 amino acids long. The CDR3 here is CATSDFPPGSGPYTGELFF.

The J gene is TRBJ2-7, the V gene TRBV4-2; absent DNA, TCRdb's TRBD2 call cannot be checked. The CDR3 has 16 residues. From germline, CDR1 is LGHNA and CDR2 YNFKEQ. The CDR3 loop reads CASSQEGYSGSYEQYF.

The chain employs TRBV20-1 and TRBJ2-5; TCRdb's assignment of TRBD1 cannot be checked, as there is no DNA. Germline CDR1 and CDR2: DFQATT and SNEGSKA (reference sequence). CDR3 length: 15 residues. This CDR3 reads CSAPTPGGGQETQYF.

The V call is TRBV29-1, the J call TRBJ2-1; checking the TCRdb D call of TRBD2 is not possible without DNA. Germline CDR1 SQVTM, CDR2 ANQGSEA. This CDR3 region has 13 residues. CDR3 in amino acids: CSVGREGRNEQFF.

This sequence joins TRBV24-1 and TRBJ2-1; the TCRdb call, TRBD2, lacks DNA for checking. The CDR3 spans 14 residues. CDR1 is KGHDR and CDR2 is SFDVKD in the germline V gene. This chain's CDR3 is CATGIAGGHNEQFF.

The genes are TRBV7-8 and TRBJ2-3. The CDR3 extends over 14 amino acids. Germline CDR1 is SGHVS and CDR2 is FQNEAQ. The CDR3 sequence: CASSLSGGWDTQYF.

The CDR3 is CASTSGTGIMNTEAFF. The chain has TRBV12-3 or TRBV12-4 and TRBJ1-1; TCRdb designates TRBD1, a call that cannot be tested without DNA. The CDR3 consists of 16 residues.

The V call is TRBV4-1, the J call TRBJ2-5; checking the TCRdb D call of TRBD1 is not possible without DNA. The CDR3 loop spans 14 amino acids. Germline loops: CDR1 MGHRA, CDR2 YSYEKL. CDR3: CASSQDPSQETQYF.

The genes are TRBV5-5 and TRBJ2-1; TCRdb reports TRBD2, a call that lacks DNA to check it against. CDR1 is SGHKS, CDR2 YYEKEE, per germline (reference sequence). This CDR3 has 17 amino acids. Here the CDR3 reads CASSVQAGGGIYNEQFF.

The chain has TRBV12-3 or TRBV12-4 and TRBJ1-5. This CDR3 has 13 amino acids. CDR3 amino acids: CASSLGSNQPQHF.

The chain employs TRBV7-2 and TRBJ2-5; TCRdb outputs TRBD2, but without DNA this stays unchecked. CDR3 length equals 14 residues. The germline V gene has CDR1 SGHTA and CDR2 FQGNSA. The CDR3 here is CASSTAGLQETQYF.

V usage is TRBV7-8 and J usage is TRBJ1-1. Germline V lookup: CDR1 SGHVS, CDR2 FQNEAQ. The CDR3 covers 13 residues. The CDR3 loop reads CASSRGKDTEAFF.